The sequence of this T cell receptor (beta chain) was determined in a study of cytomegalovirus exposure and HLA in healthy donors. Primers for the PCR totalled 60 Vbeta and 13 Jbeta. The protocol was immunoSEQ multiplex PCR, while the TCRdb copy is restricted to in-frame clones and leaves out a portion. The table has some 200,000 clones, around 84% seen once. General study findings and limits: Among TCR beta chains of equal frequency, HLA-associated ones were more clonally expanded in a later analysis. A missense DCLRE1C variant was associated with V- and J-gene trimming of TCR beta chains in a later analysis, and an independent cohort replicated the association. Earlier results showed most TCR beta V segments being productive about 87% or about 30% of the time.

As to this clone: The antigen remains unidentified. Other DNA sequences of this sample code for an identical CDR3.

The source material was PBMCs. The clonotype originates from a woman between 45 and 65 years old in good health and CMV-seropositive.

Here the CDR3 reads CAISEAGDYGYTF. The CDR3 DNA reads TGTGCCATCAGTGAAGCCGGAGACTATGGCTACACCTTC. This rearrangement joins TRBV10-3 to TRBJ1-2; no definite D call. Germline CDR1 reads ENHRY; CDR2 reads SYGVKD. This CDR3 is built from 13 residues. The V and J ends lost 3 bases and 3 bases respectively, with 8 bases between them.